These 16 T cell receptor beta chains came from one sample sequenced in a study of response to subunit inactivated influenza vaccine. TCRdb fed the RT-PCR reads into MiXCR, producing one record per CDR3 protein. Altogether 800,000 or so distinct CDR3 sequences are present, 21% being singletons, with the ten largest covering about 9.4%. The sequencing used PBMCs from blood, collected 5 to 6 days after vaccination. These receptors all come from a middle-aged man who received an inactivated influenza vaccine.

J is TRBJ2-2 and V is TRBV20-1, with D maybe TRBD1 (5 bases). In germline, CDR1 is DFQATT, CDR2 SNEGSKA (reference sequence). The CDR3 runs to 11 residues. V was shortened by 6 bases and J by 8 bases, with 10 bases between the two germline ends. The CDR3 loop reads CSAARQGELFF. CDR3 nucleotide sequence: TGCAGTGCAGCAAGACAGGGGGAGCTGTTTTTT.

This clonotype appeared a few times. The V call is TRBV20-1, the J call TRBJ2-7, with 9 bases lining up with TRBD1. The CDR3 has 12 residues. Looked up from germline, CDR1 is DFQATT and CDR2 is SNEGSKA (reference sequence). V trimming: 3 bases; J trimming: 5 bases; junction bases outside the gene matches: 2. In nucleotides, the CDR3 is TGCAGTGCTAGGGACAGGGGTCACGAGCAGTACTTC. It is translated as CSARDRGHEQYF.

The CDR3 protein is CASSQDPIAGVYNEQFF. The CDR3 DNA reads as TGTGCCAGCAGCCAAGATCCCATAGCGGGGGTTTACAATGAGCAGTTCTTC. The V and J genes are TRBV4-2 and TRBJ2-1; the match to TRBD2 covers 9 bases. V lost 0 bases and J lost 4; bases outside the gene matches: 7. Germline loops: CDR1 LGHNA, CDR2 YNFKEQ. This CDR3 has 17 residues.

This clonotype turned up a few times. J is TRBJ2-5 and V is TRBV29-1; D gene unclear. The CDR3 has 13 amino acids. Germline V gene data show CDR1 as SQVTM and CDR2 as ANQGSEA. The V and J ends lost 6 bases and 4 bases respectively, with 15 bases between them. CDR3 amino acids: CSVGPGFLETQYF. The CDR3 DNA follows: TGCAGCGTCGGCCCTGGGTTTCTAGAGACCCAGTACTTC.

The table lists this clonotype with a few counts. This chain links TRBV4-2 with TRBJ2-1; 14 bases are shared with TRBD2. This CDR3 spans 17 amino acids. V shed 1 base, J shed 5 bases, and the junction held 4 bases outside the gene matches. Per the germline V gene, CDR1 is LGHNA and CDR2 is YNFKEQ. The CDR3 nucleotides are TGTGCCAGCAGCCAAGGCCTGGGACTAGCGGGAGACAATGAGCAGTTCTTC. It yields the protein CASSQGLGLAGDNEQFF.

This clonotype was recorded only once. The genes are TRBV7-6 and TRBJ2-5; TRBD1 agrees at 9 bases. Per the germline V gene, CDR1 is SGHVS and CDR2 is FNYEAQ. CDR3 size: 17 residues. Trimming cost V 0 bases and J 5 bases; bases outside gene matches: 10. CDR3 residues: CASSLAGTGLFSETQYF. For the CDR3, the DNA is TGTGCCAGCAGCTTAGCGGGGACAGGGCTGTTTAGCGAGACCCAGTACTTC.

The CDR3 sequence is CASSPRGQGRPETQYF. DNA of the CDR3: TGTGCCAGCTCACCACGGGGGCAGGGGAGGCCCGAGACCCAGTACTTC. The chain recombines TRBV18 with TRBJ2-5; D tentatively reads TRBD1 or TRBD2 (6 bases each). Trimming removed 1 base from V and 5 bases from J, with 17 bases in between. Per the germline V gene, CDR1 is KGHSH and CDR2 is LQKENI. This CDR3 has 16 amino acids.

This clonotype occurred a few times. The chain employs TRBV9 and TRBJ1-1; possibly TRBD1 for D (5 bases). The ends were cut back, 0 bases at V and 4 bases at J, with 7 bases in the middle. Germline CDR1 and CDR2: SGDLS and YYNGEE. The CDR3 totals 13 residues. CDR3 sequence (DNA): TGTGCCAGCAGCGTAGCTAGGGGCACTGAAGCTTTCTTT. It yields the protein CASSVARGTEAFF.

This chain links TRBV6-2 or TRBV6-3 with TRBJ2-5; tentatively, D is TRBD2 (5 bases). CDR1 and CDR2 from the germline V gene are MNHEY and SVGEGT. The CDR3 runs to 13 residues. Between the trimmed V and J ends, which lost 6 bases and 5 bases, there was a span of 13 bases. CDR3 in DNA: TGTGCCAGCAGCGCTAGCTATCGTGAGACCCAGTACTTC. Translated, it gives CASSASYRETQYF.

The CDR3 loop is CASSYGRNLYEQYF. CDR3 nucleotides: TGTGCCAGCAGTTACGGACGTAACCTTTACGAGCAGTACTTC. This sequence joins TRBV6-5 and TRBJ2-7; D remains ambiguous. Germline loops: CDR1 MNHEY, CDR2 SVGAGI. Deletions cut 2 bases from V and 4 bases from J, with 12 bases between. CDR3 length equals 14 residues.

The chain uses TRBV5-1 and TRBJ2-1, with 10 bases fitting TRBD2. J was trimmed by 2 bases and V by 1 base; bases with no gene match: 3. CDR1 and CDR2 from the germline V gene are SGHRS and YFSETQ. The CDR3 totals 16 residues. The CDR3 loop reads CASSLLGLAPYNEQFF. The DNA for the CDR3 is TGCGCCAGCAGCTTGCTGGGACTAGCGCCCTACAATGAGCAGTTCTTC.

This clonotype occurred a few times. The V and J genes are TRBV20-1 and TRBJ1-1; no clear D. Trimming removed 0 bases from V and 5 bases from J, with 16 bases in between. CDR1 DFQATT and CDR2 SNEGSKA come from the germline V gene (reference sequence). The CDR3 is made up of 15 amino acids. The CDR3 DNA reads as TGCAGTGCTAGAGATCCCGGGGAGTGGAGGACTGAAGCTTTCTTT. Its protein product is CSARDPGEWRTEAFF.

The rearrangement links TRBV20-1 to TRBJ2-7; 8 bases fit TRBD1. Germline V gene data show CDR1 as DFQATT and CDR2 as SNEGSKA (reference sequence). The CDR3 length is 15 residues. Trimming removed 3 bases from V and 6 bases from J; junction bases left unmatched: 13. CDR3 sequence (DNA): TGCAGTGCTAGCATACCGGGACAGGATCCCGGCGAGCAGTACTTC. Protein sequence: CSASIPGQDPGEQYF.

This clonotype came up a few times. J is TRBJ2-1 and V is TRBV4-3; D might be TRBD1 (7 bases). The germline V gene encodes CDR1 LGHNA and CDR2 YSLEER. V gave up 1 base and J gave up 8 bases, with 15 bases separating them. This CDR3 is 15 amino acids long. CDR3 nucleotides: TGCGCCAGCAGCCAAGTCGGAGGGGGCGTCCATGAGCAGTTCTTC. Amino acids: CASSQVGGGVHEQFF.

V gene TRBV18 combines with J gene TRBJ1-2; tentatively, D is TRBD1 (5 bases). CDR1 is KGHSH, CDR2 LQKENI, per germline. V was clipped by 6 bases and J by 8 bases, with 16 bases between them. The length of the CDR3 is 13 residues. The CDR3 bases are TGTGCCAGCTCGGCCGGGACGACTAAAGGCTACACCTTC. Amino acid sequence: CASSAGTTKGYTF.

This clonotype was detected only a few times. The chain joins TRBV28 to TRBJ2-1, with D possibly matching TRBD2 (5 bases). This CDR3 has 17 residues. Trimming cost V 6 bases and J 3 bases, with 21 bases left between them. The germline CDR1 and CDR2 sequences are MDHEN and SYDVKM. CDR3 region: CASSRLRGKNNYNEQFF. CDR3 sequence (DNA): TGTGCCAGCAGCCGCCTGCGAGGGAAAAATAACTACAATGAGCAGTTCTTC.